The rows below give T cell receptor beta chains drawn from one sample of a study of cytomegalovirus exposure and HLA in healthy donors. The assay was immunoSEQ multiplex PCR, and TCRdb's table has in-frame clones only and misses some. The table shows roughly 150,000 clones, with roughly 79% occurring only once. The sample consisted of PBMCs. Receptors originate from a woman younger than 45 in good health and CMV-seronegative. Both conserved end residues are part of each CDR3. The D gene is left open where the match is weak. Clone size is shown for a subset of rows, as once, few, many or a class of expanded clone.

v_gene: TRBV5-1
j_gene: TRBJ2-7
d_gene: TRBD1
abundance: NA
CDR3aa: CASSHKQGSSQGAIDYEQYF
CDR3nt: TGCGCCAGCAGCCACAAACAGGGATCCTCCCAGGGGGCCATCGATTACGAGCAGTACTTC

v_gene: TRBV11-3
j_gene: TRBJ2-1
d_gene: NA
abundance: NA
CDR3aa: CASSLGPQGNEQFF
CDR3nt: TGTGCCAGCAGCTTAGGGCCACAGGGAAATGAGCAGTTCTTC

v_gene: TRBV30
j_gene: TRBJ2-4
d_gene: NA
abundance: NA
CDR3aa: CAWSGRVSQYF
CDR3nt: TGTGCCTGGAGTGGCAGGGTTTCTCAGTACTTC

v_gene: TRBV28
j_gene: TRBJ1-2
d_gene: NA
abundance: once
CDR3aa: CASSTTMGYTF
CDR3nt: TGTGCCAGCAGTACCACTATGGGCTACACCTTC

v_gene: TRBV10-2
j_gene: TRBJ1-1
d_gene: TRBD1
abundance: NA
CDR3aa: CASSRQGLNTEAFF
CDR3nt: TGCGCCAGCAGTAGACAGGGATTGAACACTGAAGCTTTCTTT

v_gene: TRBV9
j_gene: TRBJ1-2
d_gene: TRBD1
abundance: NA
CDR3aa: CASSVRWTGLYGYTF
CDR3nt: TGTGCCAGCAGCGTAAGGTGGACAGGGCTCTATGGCTACACCTTC

v_gene: TRBV10-3
j_gene: TRBJ1-2
d_gene: NA
abundance: NA
CDR3aa: CAISERLKDRSMIGYTF
CDR3nt: TGTGCCATCAGTGAGCGACTAAAGGACAGATCTATGATAGGCTACACCTTC

v_gene: TRBV18
j_gene: TRBJ1-2
d_gene: NA
abundance: NA
CDR3aa: CASSPVSGDSNYGYTF
CDR3nt: TGTGCCAGCTCACCAGTCTCCGGGGACTCTAACTATGGCTACACCTTC

v_gene: TRBV4-1
j_gene: TRBJ2-7
d_gene: NA
abundance: NA
CDR3aa: CASSQVGRAYEQYF
CDR3nt: TGCGCCAGCAGCCAAGTAGGCAGGGCCTACGAGCAGTACTTC

v_gene: TRBV4-1
j_gene: TRBJ2-5
d_gene: NA
abundance: NA
CDR3aa: CASSQGGLETQYF
CDR3nt: TGCGCCAGCAGCCAAGGAGGGTTAGAGACCCAGTACTTC

v_gene: TRBV19
j_gene: TRBJ1-1
d_gene: TRBD1
abundance: NA
CDR3aa: CASSIDYAGGDPEAFF
CDR3nt: TGTGCCAGTAGTATAGATTACGCAGGGGGCGACCCTGAAGCTTTCTTT

v_gene: TRBV4-1
j_gene: TRBJ2-3
d_gene: TRBD1
abundance: NA
CDR3aa: CASSQDRGGGRLRDTQYF
CDR3nt: TGCGCCAGCAGCCAAGATAGAGGGGGCGGCCGGTTACGAGATACGCAGTATTTT

v_gene: TRBV6-5
j_gene: TRBJ1-4
d_gene: TRBD1
abundance: NA
CDR3aa: CASSYSSGGVEKLFF
CDR3nt: TGTGCCAGCAGTTACTCATCAGGGGGCGTGGAAAAACTGTTTTTT

v_gene: TRBV7-2
j_gene: TRBJ2-5
d_gene: TRBD2
abundance: once
CDR3aa: CASSLERGASLETQYF
CDR3nt: TGTGCCAGCAGCTTGGAGCGGGGGGCCTCGCTAGAGACCCAGTACTTC

v_gene: TRBV4-2
j_gene: TRBJ1-1
d_gene: NA
abundance: NA
CDR3aa: CASSQFGGMNTEAFF
CDR3nt: TGTGCCAGCAGCCAATTCGGGGGAATGAACACTGAAGCTTTCTTT

v_gene: TRBV5-6
j_gene: TRBJ2-7
d_gene: NA
abundance: once
CDR3aa: CASSLDRGSGYEQYF
CDR3nt: TGTGCCAGCAGCTTGGATAGGGGGAGCGGCTACGAGCAGTACTTC